Presented here are 16 T cell receptor beta chains from one specimen sequenced in a study of T cell responses to AZD1222 COVID-19 vaccine (dated by TCRdb to the early 2020s). Receptor libraries were prepared by the immunoSEQ multiplex PCR assay. The clones in this table, taken by TCRdb from immuneACCESS, are in-frame only. Not every clone is retained; where verified, under half of the shortfall comes from an unresolved V gene, and the cause of the rest is unknown. Recorded for this sample are almost 70,000 clones; roughly 83% of them occurred a single time. The top ten clonotypes cover around a quarter of the sample. Explained via the paper, the time point label denotes: about 28 days (+/-7) after the second vaccine dose. This specimen consisted of peripheral blood, obtained 28 days after the second AZD1222 dose. The receptors derive from an adult who received the AZD1222 COVID-19 vaccine.

There are a few counts of this clone. The chain carries TRBV19 and TRBJ2-5, with 8 bases fitting TRBD2. The germline CDR1 and CDR2 sequences are LNHDA and SQIVND (reference sequence). The CDR3 totals 13 residues. Trimming at V came to 9 bases and at J to 1 base, leaving 4 bases not matched to a gene. CDR3 residues: CASRTSGQETQYF. CDR3 nucleotide sequence: TGTGCCAGCCGAACTAGCGGCCAAGAGACCCAGTACTTC. Combining the CDR3 with reference TRBV19 and TRBJ2-5 gives the whole variable domain DGGITQSPKYLFRKEGQNVTLSCEQNLNHDAMYWYRQDPGQGLRLIYYSQIVNDFQKGDIAEGYSVSREKKESFPLTVTSAQKNPTAFYLCASRTSGQETQYFGPGTRLLVL.

The V call is TRBV7-9, the J call TRBJ2-3; no clear D gene. The V end was cut by 3 bases, the J end by 2 bases, with 6 bases between. The CDR3 sequence is 13 residues long. Germline values: CDR1 SEHNR, CDR2 FQNEAQ (reference sequence). The CDR3 nucleotides read TGTGCCAGCAGCTTGGAAGTCACAGATACGCAGTATTTT. This translates into CASSLEVTDTQYF.

In this sample, this clone turned up a few times. The chain recombines TRBV6-6 with TRBJ2-7; 10 nucleotides align to TRBD2. This CDR3 has 13 amino acids. CDR1 is MNHNY, CDR2 SVGAGI, per germline (reference sequence). After removal of 6 bases from V and 6 bases from J, the junction contained 5 bases not matched to a gene. As DNA, the CDR3 is TGTGCCAGCAGGGTAGCGGGAGGTGGCGAGCAGTACTTC. Its translation: CASRVAGGGEQYF.

This clone was seen more than once but under ten times. The chain joins TRBV19 to TRBJ2-3; D perhaps matches TRBD2 (5 bases). Between the trimmed V and J ends, which lost 5 bases and 4 bases, there was a span of 10 bases. The CDR3 runs to 13 residues. Germline CDR1 reads LNHDA; CDR2 reads SQIVND (reference sequence). CDR3 nucleotide sequence: TGTGCCAGTAGTGTGAAGGGAGCAGATACGCAGTATTTT. Translation: CASSVKGADTQYF.

The rearrangement links TRBV2 to TRBJ2-5, with TRBD2 as a possible D gene (6 bases). CDR1 SNHLY and CDR2 FYNNEI come from the germline V gene. The CDR3 length is 14 residues. Between the trimmed V and J ends, which lost 6 bases and 5 bases, there was a span of 16 bases. The CDR3 DNA is TGTGCCAGCAGCCCGGACTACGCTTGGGAGACCCAGTACTTC. Amino acid sequence: CASSPDYAWETQYF.

The genes are TRBV18 and TRBJ1-2; TRBD1 aligns across 7 bases. CDR3 length: 16 residues. Germline values: CDR1 KGHSH, CDR2 LQKENI. With 2 bases clipped from V and 4 bases from J, the junction kept 10 bases outside the gene matches. The CDR3 DNA sequence: TGTGCCAGCTCACCATCTTGGACAGGAGAAATCTATGGCTACACCTTC. Its protein is CASSPSWTGEIYGYTF.

This clone was counted once. CDR3 nucleotide sequence: TGTGCCAGCTCACTAGGGTACGAGCAGTACTTC. This codes for CASSLGYEQYF. The chain uses TRBV18 and TRBJ2-7; D is undetermined. Trimming cost V 4 bases and J 4 bases, with 5 bases left between them. CDR1 is KGHSH and CDR2 is LQKENI in the germline V gene. The CDR3 is 11 amino acids.

This clone was observed many times. CDR3 protein: CASSATGTARYEQYF. As DNA, the CDR3 is TGTGCCAGCAGCGCGACCGGGACAGCTCGGTACGAGCAGTACTTC. The chain carries TRBV9 and TRBJ2-7, with 7 nucleotides matching TRBD1. The length of the CDR3 is 15 residues. Germline loops: CDR1 SGDLS, CDR2 YYNGEE. The V segment lost 3 bases and the J segment 4 bases; nucleotides outside the gene matches: 10.

In this sample, this clone turned up once. As DNA, the CDR3 is TGTGCCAGTAGTACACCGACAGGGTTTGGAACAGATACGCAGTATTTT. Translation: CASSTPTGFGTDTQYF. This chain links TRBV19 with TRBJ2-3, with TRBD1 matching over 7 bases. The trim removed 4 bases at V and 3 bases at J, leaving 10 bases unmatched. CDR3 length: 16 amino acids. CDR1 is LNHDA and CDR2 is SQIVND in the germline V gene (reference sequence).

The CDR3 here is CASSSMGGRTLFHEQYF. For the CDR3, the DNA is TGCGCCAGCAGCTCCATGGGGGGGCGGACGCTTTTCCACGAGCAGTACTTC. The chain is built from TRBV5-1 and TRBJ2-7, with D perhaps TRBD2 (7 bases). This CDR3 contains 17 residues. Germline CDR1 reads SGHRS; CDR2 reads YFSETQ. Between the trimmed V and J ends, which lost 3 bases and 5 bases, there was a span of 24 bases.

V and J are TRBV24-1 and TRBJ2-5, with 12 bases lining up with TRBD2. V lost 4 bases to trimming and J lost 2 bases; unmatched junction nucleotides: 1. Germline CDR1 is KGHDR and CDR2 is SFDVKD. CDR3 length equals 15 residues. The CDR3 spells CATSETSGSQETQYF. The CDR3 DNA is TGTGCCACCAGTGAGACTAGCGGGAGTCAAGAGACCCAGTACTTC.

The chain carries TRBV12-3 or TRBV12-4 and TRBJ1-2, with D unclear. This CDR3 has 10 residues. CDR3 residues: CGQDNYGYTF. For the CDR3, the DNA is TGTGGGCAGGATAACTATGGCTACACCTTC.

The chain recombines TRBV5-8 with TRBJ1-3, with D hard to call. The CDR3 runs to 17 residues. Deletions cut 3 bases from V and 0 bases from J, with 16 bases between. In germline, CDR1 is SGHTS, CDR2 YDEGEE. Here the CDR3 reads CASSWGGARASGNTIYF. The DNA of the CDR3 is TGTGCCAGCAGCTGGGGTGGTGCGAGGGCCTCTGGAAACACCATATATTTT.

This clone is labeled large. The rearrangement links TRBV2 to TRBJ2-2, with D unclear. CDR3 length: 13 amino acids. The V end was cut by 2 bases, the J end by 3 bases, with 4 bases between. The germline gives CDR1 SNHLY, CDR2 FYNNEI. The CDR3: CASSERYTGELFF. The CDR3 DNA reads as TGTGCCAGCAGTGAACGGTACACCGGGGAGCTGTTTTTT.

The chain recombines TRBV19 with TRBJ2-6; 7 bases fit TRBD1. Germline V gene data show CDR1 as LNHDA and CDR2 as SQIVND (reference sequence). Germline trimming cut 8 bases from V and 0 bases from J; bases unmatched to any gene: 7. The CDR3 is made up of 16 amino acids. CDR3 sequence: CASHTGALSGANVLTF. The CDR3 region has the DNA TGTGCCAGTCATACAGGGGCCCTCTCTGGGGCCAACGTCCTGACTTTC.

The chain combines TRBV27 with TRBJ2-1; no reliable D call. V gave up 5 bases and J gave up 0 bases, with 11 bases separating them. The CDR3 is 15 residues long. In germline, CDR1 is MNHEY, CDR2 SMNVEV (reference sequence). CDR3 sequence reads: CASSIQRSSYNEQFF. The DNA for the CDR3 is TGTGCCAGCAGTATCCAGCGCAGCTCCTACAATGAGCAGTTCTTC.